This TCR beta chain came from a study of blood T cell repertoires in COVID-19. Study background: The origin of the acute and convalescent COVID-19 samples was the United States, Italy and Spain. Nucleic acid was either cDNA or gDNA, and it came from T cells, B-cell-depleted T cells, or PBMCs.

The germline gives CDR1 SNHLY, CDR2 FYNNEI. The CDR3 consists of 12 residues. V shed 8 bases and J shed 1 base, with 5 bases lying between them. Authors' data handling: Amplified reference gene primers provided the basis for estimating nucleated cell counts. Generated by immunoSEQ multiplex PCR, the TCRdb table keeps only in-frame clones and is missing some. V and J calls and clone size are those listed in that table; D and trimming were worked out from the DNA. Of tens of thousands of clones listed, roughly four fifths are singletons. The genes are TRBV2 and TRBJ2-2, with D unresolved. The receptor was isolated from a woman in her sixties or seventies with acute or convalescent COVID-19. The specimen sequenced was peripheral blood. CDR3 bases: TGTGCCAGCGGCAGGAACACCGGGGAGCTGTTTTTT. This gives the protein CASGRNTGELFF.